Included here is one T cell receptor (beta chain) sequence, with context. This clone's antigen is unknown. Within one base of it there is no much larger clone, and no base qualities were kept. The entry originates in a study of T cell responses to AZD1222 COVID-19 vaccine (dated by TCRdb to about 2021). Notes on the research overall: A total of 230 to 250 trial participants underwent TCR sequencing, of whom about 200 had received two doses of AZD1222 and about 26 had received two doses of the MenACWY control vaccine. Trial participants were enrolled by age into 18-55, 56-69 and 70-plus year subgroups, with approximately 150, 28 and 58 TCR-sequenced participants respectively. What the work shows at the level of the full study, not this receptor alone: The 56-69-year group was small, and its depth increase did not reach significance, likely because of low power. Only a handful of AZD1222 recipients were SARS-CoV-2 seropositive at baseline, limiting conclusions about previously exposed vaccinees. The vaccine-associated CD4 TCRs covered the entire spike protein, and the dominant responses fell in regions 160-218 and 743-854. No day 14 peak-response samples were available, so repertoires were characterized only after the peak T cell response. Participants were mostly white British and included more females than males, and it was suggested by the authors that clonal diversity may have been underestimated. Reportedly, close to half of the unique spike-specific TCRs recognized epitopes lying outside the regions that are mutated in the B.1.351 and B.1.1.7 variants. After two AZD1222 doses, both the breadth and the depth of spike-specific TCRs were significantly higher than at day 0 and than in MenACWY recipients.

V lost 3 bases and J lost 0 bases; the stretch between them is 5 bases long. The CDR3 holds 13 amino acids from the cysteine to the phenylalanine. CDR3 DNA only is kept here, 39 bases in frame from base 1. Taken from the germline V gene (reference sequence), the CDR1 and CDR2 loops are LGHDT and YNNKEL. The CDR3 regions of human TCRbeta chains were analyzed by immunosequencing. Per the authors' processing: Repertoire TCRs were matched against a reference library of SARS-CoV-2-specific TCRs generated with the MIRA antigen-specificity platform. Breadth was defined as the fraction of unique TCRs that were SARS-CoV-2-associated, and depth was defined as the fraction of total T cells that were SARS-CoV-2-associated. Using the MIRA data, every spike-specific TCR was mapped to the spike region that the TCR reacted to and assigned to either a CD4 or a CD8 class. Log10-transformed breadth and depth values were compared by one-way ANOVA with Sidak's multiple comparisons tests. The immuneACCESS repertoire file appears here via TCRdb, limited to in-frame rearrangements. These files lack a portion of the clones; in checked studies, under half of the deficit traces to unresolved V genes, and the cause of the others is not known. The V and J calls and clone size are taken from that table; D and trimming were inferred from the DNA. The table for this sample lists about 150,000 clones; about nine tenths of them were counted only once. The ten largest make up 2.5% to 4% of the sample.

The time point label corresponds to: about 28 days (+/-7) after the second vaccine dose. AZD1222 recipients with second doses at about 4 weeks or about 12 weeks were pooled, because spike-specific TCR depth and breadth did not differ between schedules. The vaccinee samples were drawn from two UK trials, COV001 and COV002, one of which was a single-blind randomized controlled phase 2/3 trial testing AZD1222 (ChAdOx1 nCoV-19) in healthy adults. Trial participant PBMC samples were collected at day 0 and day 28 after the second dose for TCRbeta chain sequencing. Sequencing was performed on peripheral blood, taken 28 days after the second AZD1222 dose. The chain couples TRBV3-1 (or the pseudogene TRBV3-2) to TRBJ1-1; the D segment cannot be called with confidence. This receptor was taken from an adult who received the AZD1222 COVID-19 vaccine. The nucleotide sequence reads TGTGCCAGCAGCCAGACCGTGAACACTGAAGCTTTCTTT. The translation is CASSQTVNTEAFF.